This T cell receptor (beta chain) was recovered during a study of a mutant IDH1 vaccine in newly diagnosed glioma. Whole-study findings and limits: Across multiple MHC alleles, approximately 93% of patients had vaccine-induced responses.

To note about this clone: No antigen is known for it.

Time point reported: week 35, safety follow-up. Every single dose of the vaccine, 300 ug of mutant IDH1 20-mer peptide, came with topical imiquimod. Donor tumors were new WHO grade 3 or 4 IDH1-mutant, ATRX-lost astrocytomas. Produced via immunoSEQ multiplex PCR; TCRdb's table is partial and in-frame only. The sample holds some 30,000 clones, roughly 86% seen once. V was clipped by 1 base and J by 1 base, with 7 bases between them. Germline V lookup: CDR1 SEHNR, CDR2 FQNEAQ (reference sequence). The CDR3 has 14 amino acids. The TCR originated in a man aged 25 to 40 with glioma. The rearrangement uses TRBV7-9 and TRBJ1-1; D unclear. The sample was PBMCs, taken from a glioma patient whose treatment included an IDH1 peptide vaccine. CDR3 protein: CASSLVGTNTEAFF. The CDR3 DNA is TGTGCCAGCAGCTTAGTCGGAACGAACACTGAAGCTTTCTTT.